These 24 T cell receptor beta chains were sequenced from one sample in a study of graft-versus-host responses after intestinal transplantation (dated by TCRdb to the early 2020s). The time point label of this sample denotes: cells obtained before transplantation from donor or recipient. Receptors were amplified or captured by the immunoSEQ multiplex PCR assay. Drawn from immuneACCESS, this table holds only the in-frame rearrangements with V and J called that TCRdb kept. Clones are partly lost; checked studies trace under half to an unresolved V gene and leave the rest unexplained. The sample records nearly 95,000 clones, approximately 94% of which are singletons. The top ten clonotypes cover about 2% of the sample. These receptors are not linked to any known antigen. This specimen was unstimulated CD8+ T cells sorted from spleen or lymph node cells, taken before intestinal transplant. These TCRs come from a human donor who received an intestinal transplant.

The V and J genes are TRBV7-8 and TRBJ1-5; TRBD1 might be the D (6 bases). V gave up 4 bases and J gave up 0 bases, with 25 bases separating them. Per germline, CDR1 SGHVS and CDR2 FQNEAQ. The CDR3 length is 20 residues. DNA of the CDR3: TGTGCCAGCAGCTATTATACAGGGTCGTCCGAGAACTATAGCAATCAGCCCCAGCATTTT. Amino acids: CASSYYTGSSENYSNQPQHF. Variable domain in full (rest from reference TRBV7-8 and TRBJ1-5): GAGVSQSPRYKVAKRGQDVALRCDPISGHVSLFWYQQALGQGPEFLTYFQNEAQLDKSGLPSDRFFAERPEGSVSTLKIQRTQQEDSAVYLCASSYYTGSSENYSNQPQHFGDGTRLSIL.

The rearrangement joins TRBV6-5 to TRBJ2-1, with a possible D match to TRBD2 (5 bases). This CDR3 contains 15 residues. V lost 6 bases, J lost 10 bases, and 22 bases lay in between. Germline-derived CDR1 and CDR2 are MNHEY and SVGAGI. The CDR3, as DNA: TGTGCCAGCAGCCCTCGGGCCGCGCGGGTCGGGGAGCAGTTCTTC. It translates to CASSPRAARVGEQFF.

The rearrangement links TRBV27 to TRBJ1-5, with D hard to call. Per germline, CDR1 MNHEY and CDR2 SMNVEV (reference sequence). V lost 5 bases to trimming and J lost 6 bases, with 11 bases between them. The CDR3 totals 13 residues. CDR3 loop: CASSETASQPQHF. The CDR3 DNA is TGTGCCAGCAGTGAGACTGCGAGTCAGCCCCAGCATTTT.

The chain links TRBV27 to TRBJ2-5; 10 bases match TRBD2. Per germline, CDR1 MNHEY and CDR2 SMNVEV (reference sequence). V trimming: 8 bases; J trimming: 4 bases; junction bases outside the gene matches: 22. CDR3 length: 19 amino acids. The CDR3 spells CASRPGARASGGRGETQYF. The CDR3 DNA follows: TGTGCCAGCCGCCCAGGGGCCCGGGCTAGCGGGGGACGGGGAGAGACCCAGTACTTC.

In its sample, this clone was seen once. The chain uses TRBV19 and TRBJ2-7; TRBD1 aligns across 7 bases. V dropped 1 base and J dropped 0; count of bases not matched to a gene: 6. The CDR3 covers 16 residues. Germline V gene data show CDR1 as LNHDA and CDR2 as SQIVND (reference sequence). The CDR3 sequence: CASSIVLGQSSYEQYF. DNA for the CDR3: TGTGCCAGTAGTATAGTGTTGGGACAGAGCTCCTACGAGCAGTACTTC.

The chain uses TRBV4-3 and TRBJ2-1; D is uncertain. The length of the CDR3 is 12 residues. Germline CDR1 reads LGHNA; CDR2 reads YSLEER. Trimming removed 0 bases at V and 7 bases at J, with 4 bases between. The DNA for the CDR3 is TGCGCCAGCAGCCAAGATCGGAATGAGCAGTTCTTC. This translates into CASSQDRNEQFF.

The CDR3 DNA sequence: TGTGCCAGCAGGTGCGTCAGGGACAGGGTTTCCTACGAGCAGTACTTC. Its translation: CASRCVRDRVSYEQYF. V gene TRBV11-3 combines with J gene TRBJ2-7; 9 nucleotides align to TRBD1. V dropped 6 bases and J dropped 1; count of bases not matched to a gene: 10. In germline, CDR1 is SGHNT, CDR2 YENEEA. CDR3 length: 16 amino acids.

The chain employs TRBV7-8 and TRBJ2-1; D perhaps matches TRBD2 (6 bases). Trimming removed 8 bases from V and 5 bases from J, with 16 bases in between. The CDR3 spans 14 residues. In germline, CDR1 is SGHVS, CDR2 FQNEAQ. CDR3 coding DNA: TGTGCCAGCCGACTAGACCCTGCCAACAATGAGCAGTTCTTC. Its translation is CASRLDPANNEQFF.

The rearrangement joins TRBV9 to TRBJ2-5, with 12 bases identical to TRBD2. This CDR3 has 16 amino acids. Unmatched junction bases numbered 7, after V lost 4 bases and J lost 3 bases. Germline assignment: CDR1 SGDLS and CDR2 YYNGEE. The CDR3 is CASSLPTSGGKETQYF. As DNA, the CDR3 is TGTGCCAGCAGCCTACCGACTAGCGGGGGAAAAGAGACCCAGTACTTC.

J is TRBJ2-5 and V is TRBV29-1; perhaps TRBD2 as D (6 bases). Germline V lookup: CDR1 SQVTM, CDR2 ANQGSEA. Trimming cost V 3 bases and J 1 base, with 9 bases left between them. CDR3 size: 13 residues. Here the CDR3 DNA reads TGCAGCGTTGACCTGGGACTCCAAGAGACCCAGTACTTC. It translates to CSVDLGLQETQYF.

The V and J genes are TRBV30 and TRBJ2-2; tentatively, D is TRBD1 (5 bases). The CDR3 contains 11 residues. Germline V gene sequence: CDR1 GTSNPN, CDR2 SVGIG (reference sequence). The ends were cut back, 4 bases at V and 13 bases at J, with 13 bases in the middle. In DNA form, the CDR3 reads TGTGCCTGGATGTGGGGCGGAGTGCTGTTTTTT. This gives the protein CAWMWGGVLFF.

This clone has just one count. This chain links TRBV25-1 with TRBJ1-1, with 10 bases that match TRBD1. This CDR3 has 15 amino acids. Germline loops: CDR1 MGHDK, CDR2 SYGVNS. Trimming removed 2 bases from V and 5 bases from J; junction bases left unmatched: 5. CDR3 residues: CASSERGQGITEAFF. CDR3 sequence (DNA): TGTGCCAGCAGTGAACGGGGACAGGGGATAACTGAAGCTTTCTTT.

This clone appeared once. Germline is not matched at one junction end, which may reflect a read error. The V call is TRBV2, the J call TRBJ1-1, with 8 positions matching TRBD1. Germline loops: CDR1 SNHLY, CDR2 FYNNEI. The length of the CDR3 is 16 residues. The CDR3 bases are TGTGCCAGCAGTGTAAGGTTTAGGACAGGGAATTTTGAAACTTTCTTT. Residues: CASSVRFRTGNFETFF.

CDR3 DNA: TGTGCCAGCAGCGTGGCGGGGGCGGGCTACGAGCAGTACTTC. It codes for CASSVAGAGYEQYF. V gene TRBV9 combines with J gene TRBJ2-7; a possible D gene is TRBD2 (7 bases). V was cut by 2 bases and J by 3 bases, with 12 bases left in between. CDR1 and CDR2 from the germline V gene are SGDLS and YYNGEE. The CDR3 is 14 amino acids.

This clone was seen a few times. The chain carries TRBV6-5 and TRBJ1-1, with TRBD1 identical over 9 bases. The CDR3 loop spans 14 amino acids. Trimming at V came to 7 bases and at J to 3 bases, leaving 6 bases not matched to a gene. Germline values: CDR1 MNHEY, CDR2 SVGAGI. CDR3 region: CASISGTGHTEAFF. Here the CDR3 DNA reads TGTGCCAGCATCTCCGGGACAGGGCACACTGAAGCTTTCTTT.

CDR3 nucleotides: TGTGCCAGCAGCCAAGCGAGGGGGCGGGCCACTGAAGCTTTCTTT. Its protein product is CASSQARGRATEAFF. The V call is TRBV14, the J call TRBJ1-1; 7 bases are shared with TRBD1. Germline V lookup: CDR1 SGHDN, CDR2 FVKESK. V gave up 1 base and J gave up 4 bases; unmatched junction bases: 6. The CDR3 totals 15 residues.

This sequence joins TRBV27 and TRBJ1-6; D gene ambiguous. The V and J ends lost 2 bases and 6 bases respectively, with 11 bases between them. The germline V gene encodes CDR1 MNHEY and CDR2 SMNVEV (reference sequence). This CDR3 has 15 amino acids. The CDR3 DNA reads TGTGCCAGCAGTTTAGTTTCCAGTCCTAATTCACCCCTCCACTTT. It codes for CASSLVSSPNSPLHF.

The rearrangement joins TRBV6-5 to TRBJ2-5, with a weak D call TRBD2 (6 bases). Per germline, CDR1 MNHEY and CDR2 SVGAGI. The V end lost 7 bases, the J end lost 0 bases, and 15 bases lay between the germline ends. The CDR3 is 15 amino acids. The CDR3 DNA is TGTGCCAGCACTCGGGGGTTTGGGTACCAAGAGACCCAGTACTTC. Translation gives CASTRGFGYQETQYF.

The J gene is TRBJ1-3, the V gene TRBV7-9; TRBD1 might be the D (5 bases). The length of the CDR3 is 16 residues. Germline CDR1 reads SEHNR; CDR2 reads FQNEAQ (reference sequence). Trimming took off 4 bases at V and 2 bases at J, with 15 bases between the two ends. The CDR3 sequence: CASSSPTGGAGNTIYF. Here the CDR3 DNA reads TGTGCCAGCAGCTCCCCCACGGGGGGTGCTGGAAACACCATATATTTT. The full variable domain, completed using reference TRBV7-9 and TRBJ1-3, is DTGVSQNPRHKITKRGQNVTFRCDPISEHNRLYWYRQTLGQGPEFLTYFQNEAQLEKSRLLSDRFSAERPKGSFSTLEIQRTEQGDSAMYLCASSSPTGGAGNTIYFGEGSWLTVV.

The rearrangement joins TRBV7-2 to TRBJ2-7, with 7 bases fitting TRBD2. Germline trimming cut 6 bases from V and 3 bases from J; bases unmatched to any gene: 11. This CDR3 has 15 residues. CDR1 SGHTA and CDR2 FQGNSA come from the germline V gene. The CDR3 DNA is TGTGCCAGCAGATACTTTGGCGGGGGTGACTACGAGCAGTACTTC. Protein: CASRYFGGGDYEQYF.

The rearrangement joins TRBV7-9 to TRBJ2-7; D gene unclear. The CDR3 consists of 11 residues. The V gene's germline CDR1 is SEHNR and CDR2 FQNEAQ (reference sequence). V lost 6 bases and J 5 bases, leaving 8 bases between the germline ends. The CDR3 sequence: CASSYGNEQYF. In nucleotides, the CDR3 is TGTGCCAGCAGTTATGGCAACGAGCAGTACTTC. The whole variable domain, filled in from reference TRBV7-9 and TRBJ2-7, reads DTGVSQNPRHKITKRGQNVTFRCDPISEHNRLYWYRQTLGQGPEFLTYFQNEAQLEKSRLLSDRFSAERPKGSFSTLEIQRTEQGDSAMYLCASSYGNEQYFGPGTRLTVT.

This clone was counted only a few times. The rearrangement uses TRBV4-3 and TRBJ2-7; 9 nucleotides line up with TRBD1. J lost 2 bases, V lost 1 base, and 6 bases had no gene match. This CDR3 is 16 amino acids long. Germline CDR1 and CDR2: LGHNA and YSLEER. The CDR3 DNA sequence: TGCGCCAGCAGCCAAGGATGGACAGGGGAGACCTACGAGCAGTACTTC. This sequence encodes CASSQGWTGETYEQYF.

The chain is built from TRBV29-1 and TRBJ1-2; D perhaps matches TRBD1 (5 bases). This CDR3 region has 13 residues. V shed 3 bases and J shed 8 bases, with 16 bases lying between them. CDR1 SQVTM and CDR2 ANQGSEA come from the germline V gene. The CDR3 protein is CSVDPTGEGGYTF. CDR3 nucleotide sequence: TGCAGCGTTGACCCCACGGGGGAGGGGGGCTACACCTTC.

The rearrangement uses TRBV2 and TRBJ1-2; perhaps TRBD1 as D (6 bases). V lost 3 bases, J lost 1 base, and 18 bases lay in between. This CDR3 is built from 17 residues. Germline loops: CDR1 SNHLY, CDR2 FYNNEI. In DNA, the CDR3 is TGTGCCAGCAGTGAGGTCTTCGGGACAAGGGATAACTATGGCTACACCTTC. It specifies CASSEVFGTRDNYGYTF.